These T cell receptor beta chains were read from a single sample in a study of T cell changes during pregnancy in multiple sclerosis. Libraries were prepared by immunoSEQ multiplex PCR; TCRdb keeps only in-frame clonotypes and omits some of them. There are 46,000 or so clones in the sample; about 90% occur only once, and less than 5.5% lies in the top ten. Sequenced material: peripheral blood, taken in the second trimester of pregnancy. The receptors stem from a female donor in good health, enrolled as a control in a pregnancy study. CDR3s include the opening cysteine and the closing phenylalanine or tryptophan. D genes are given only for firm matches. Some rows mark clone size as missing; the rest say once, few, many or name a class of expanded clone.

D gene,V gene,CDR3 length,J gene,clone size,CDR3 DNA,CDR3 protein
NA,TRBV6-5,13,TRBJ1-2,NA,TGTGCCAGCAGTTCTCTGGACTCGATCGGCTACACCTTC,CASSSLDSIGYTF
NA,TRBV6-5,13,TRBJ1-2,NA,TGTGCCAGCAGTTACGACTCCTACTATGGCTACACCTTC,CASSYDSYYGYTF
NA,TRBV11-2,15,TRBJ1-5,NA,TGTGCCAGCAGCGGGGGCGTACAGGGCAATCAGCCCCAGCATTTT,CASSGGVQGNQPQHF
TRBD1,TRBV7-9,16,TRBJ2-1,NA,TGTGCCAGCAGCCTGGGGGGACAGGGGCTTCGCGATGAGCAGTTCTTC,CASSLGGQGLRDEQFF
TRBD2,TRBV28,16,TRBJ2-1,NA,TGTGCCAGCAGTTCCCCCGGGACTAGCGGATACAATGAGCAGTTCTTC,CASSSPGTSGYNEQFF
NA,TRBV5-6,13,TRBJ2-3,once,TGTGCCAGCAGCTACAAAGGAGGAGATACGCAGTATTTT,CASSYKGGDTQYF
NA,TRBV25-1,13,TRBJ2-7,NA,TGTGCCAGCAATCGAGGGGGTAGCTACGAGCAGTACTTC,CASNRGGSYEQYF
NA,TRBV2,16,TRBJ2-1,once,TGTGCCAGCAGTGACTCGGGCGGCGGGGTCTACAATGAGCAGTTCTTC,CASSDSGGGVYNEQFF
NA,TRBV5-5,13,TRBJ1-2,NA,TGTGCCAGCAGCTTGGTCAGTAACTATGGCTACACCTTC,CASSLVSNYGYTF
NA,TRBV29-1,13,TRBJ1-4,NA,TGCAGCGTTGTCAGGGATAATAATGAAAAACTGTTTTTT,CSVVRDNNEKLFF
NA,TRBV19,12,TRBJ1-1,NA,TGTGCCAGTAGTATTGTAGCGGCTGAAGCTTTCTTT,CASSIVAAEAFF
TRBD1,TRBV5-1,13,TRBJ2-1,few,TGCGCCAGCAGCTCCCACAGGGGCCATGAGCAGTTCTTC,CASSSHRGHEQFF
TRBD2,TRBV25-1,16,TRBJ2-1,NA,TGTGCCAGCAGTGAATCGCCAGCGGGATCAGGCAATGAGCAGTTCTTC,CASSESPAGSGNEQFF
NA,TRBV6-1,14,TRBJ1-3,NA,TGTGCCAGCCTCAGAGGGATGACGGGAAACACCATATATTTT,CASLRGMTGNTIYF
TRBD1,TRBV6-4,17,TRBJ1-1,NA,TGTGCCAGCAGTCGGGGGACAGGGCTTGGAGGGAACACTGAAGCTTTCTTT,CASSRGTGLGGNTEAFF
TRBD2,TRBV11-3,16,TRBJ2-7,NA,TGTGCCAGCAGCTCGGCGACTAGCGGGCCAGGGGGCGAGCAGTACTTC,CASSSATSGPGGEQYF
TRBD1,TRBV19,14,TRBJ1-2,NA,TGTGCCAGTAGGGGGACAGGGGACTACTATGGCTACACCTTC,CASRGTGDYYGYTF
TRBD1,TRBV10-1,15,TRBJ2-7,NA,TGCGCCAGCAGTGAGGGGACAGGGGGCTTCAACGAGCAGTACTTC,CASSEGTGGFNEQYF
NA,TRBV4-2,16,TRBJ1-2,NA,TGTGCCAGCAGCCCCAACCACGGGGAGGGATTCTATGGCTACACCTTC,CASSPNHGEGFYGYTF
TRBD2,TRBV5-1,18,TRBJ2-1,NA,TGCGCCAGCAGCTTGGAAGCGGGGGGCGTTACACGGCACAATGAGCAGTTCTTC,CASSLEAGGVTRHNEQFF
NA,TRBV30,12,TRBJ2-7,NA,TGTGCCTGGAGTGCGCGCAGGGCCGAGCAGTACTTC,CAWSARRAEQYF
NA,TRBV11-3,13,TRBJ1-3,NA,TGTGCCAGCAGCGAGCAAAACGGAAACACCATATATTTT,CASSEQNGNTIYF
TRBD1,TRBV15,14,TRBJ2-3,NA,TGTGCCACCAGCAGATCTTTTGGACAGGGAACGCAGTATTTT,CATSRSFGQGTQYF
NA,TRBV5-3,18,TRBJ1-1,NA,TGTGCCAGAAGCTTGGCTCGGGAGCCGGGACGGGGAGCTCCTGAAGCTTTCTTT,CARSLAREPGRGAPEAFF
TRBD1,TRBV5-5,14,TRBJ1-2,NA,TGTGCCAGCAGCGTGGACAGGGACGCCTATGGCTACACCTTC,CASSVDRDAYGYTF
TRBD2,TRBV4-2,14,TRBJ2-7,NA,TGTGCCAGCAGCCCGGGCGGGAGCTCGTACGAGCAGTACTTC,CASSPGGSSYEQYF
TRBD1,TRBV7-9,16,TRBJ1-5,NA,TGTGCCAGCAGCTTAGCAGGACAGGGTGGCAATCAGCCCCAGCATTTT,CASSLAGQGGNQPQHF
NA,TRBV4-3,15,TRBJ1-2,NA,TGCGCCAGCAGCCAAGATGGGAGCCGGCTCTATGGCTACACCTTC,CASSQDGSRLYGYTF
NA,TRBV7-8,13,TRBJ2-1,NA,TGTGCCAGCAGCTTAAACAGCTACAATGAGCAGTTCTTC,CASSLNSYNEQFF
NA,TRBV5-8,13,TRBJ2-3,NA,TGTGCCAGCAGCTTGCCGAGCACAGATACGCAGTATTTT,CASSLPSTDTQYF
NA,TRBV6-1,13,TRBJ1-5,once,TGTGCCAGCAGTGACGGGGGAAATCAGCCCCAGCATTTT,CASSDGGNQPQHF
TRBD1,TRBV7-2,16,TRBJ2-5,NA,TGTGCCAGCAGCAGGCGACCCGGGACAGGACAAGAGACCCAGTACTTC,CASSRRPGTGQETQYF
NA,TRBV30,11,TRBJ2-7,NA,TGTGCCTGGAGGTCGAGCTACGAGCAGTACTTC,CAWRSSYEQYF
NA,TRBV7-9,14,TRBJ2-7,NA,TGTGCCAGCAGCTTAGTCGAGGGTACCTACGAGCAGTACTTC,CASSLVEGTYEQYF
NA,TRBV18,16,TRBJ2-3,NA,TGTGCCAGCTCACCACCGACGGGGGGCGGCACAGATACGCAGTATTTT,CASSPPTGGGTDTQYF
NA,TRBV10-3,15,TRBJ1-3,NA,TGTGCCATCAAGTCTCAACCAGGGGCTGGAAACACCATATATTTT,CAIKSQPGAGNTIYF
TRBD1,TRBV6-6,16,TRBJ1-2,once,TGTGCCAGCAGAATAGCGGACAGGGCTCGGAACTATGGCTACACCTTC,CASRIADRARNYGYTF
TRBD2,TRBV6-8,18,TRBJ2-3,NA,TGTGCCAGCAGATTTCTAGCGGGGGTAAGTGGTGGGACAGATACGCAGTATTTT,CASRFLAGVSGGTDTQYF
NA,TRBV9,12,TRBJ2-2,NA,TGTGCCAGCAGCGCTGGAGCCGGGGAGCTGTTTTTT,CASSAGAGELFF
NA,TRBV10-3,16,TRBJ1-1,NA,TGTGCCATCAGTGGGACAAGAGGGGTGGGGGCCACTGAAGCTTTCTTT,CAISGTRGVGATEAFF
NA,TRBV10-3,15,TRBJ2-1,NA,TGTGCCATCAGCGAAACAGGGATGCAAACCAATGAGCAGTTCTTC,CAISETGMQTNEQFF
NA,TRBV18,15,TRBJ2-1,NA,TGTGCCAGCTCACCCCTAGACTCGCCGTACAATGAGCAGTTCTTC,CASSPLDSPYNEQFF